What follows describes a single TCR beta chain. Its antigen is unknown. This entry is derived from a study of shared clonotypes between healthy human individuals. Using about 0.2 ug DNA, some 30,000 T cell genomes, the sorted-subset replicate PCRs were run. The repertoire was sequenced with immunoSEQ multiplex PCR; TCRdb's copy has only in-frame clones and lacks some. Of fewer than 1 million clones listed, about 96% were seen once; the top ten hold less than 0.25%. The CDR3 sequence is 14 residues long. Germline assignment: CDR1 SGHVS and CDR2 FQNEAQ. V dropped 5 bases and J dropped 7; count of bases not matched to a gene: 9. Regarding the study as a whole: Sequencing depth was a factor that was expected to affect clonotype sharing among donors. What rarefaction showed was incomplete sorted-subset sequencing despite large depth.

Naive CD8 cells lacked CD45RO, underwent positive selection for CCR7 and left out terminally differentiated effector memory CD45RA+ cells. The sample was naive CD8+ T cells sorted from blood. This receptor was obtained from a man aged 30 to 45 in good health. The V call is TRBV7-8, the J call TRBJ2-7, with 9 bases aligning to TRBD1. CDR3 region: CASSQRTGGWEQYF. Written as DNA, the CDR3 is TGTGCCAGCAGCCAGAGAACAGGGGGCTGGGAGCAGTACTTC.